The source of this TCR beta chain is a study of T cells in Graves' hyperthyroidism and ophthalmopathy. Study context: Once the initial diagnosis was made, peripheral blood was obtained before any treatment.

Germline lookup yields CDR1 LNHDA and CDR2 SQIVND (reference sequence). Trimming cost V 6 bases and J 3 bases, with 9 bases left between them. The CDR3 spans 13 residues. The TCR beta CDR3 regions underwent amplification using RNA transcripts as the source. An initial round of RT-PCR targeting the TCR CDR3 relied on the HTBI primer set. TCRdb itself ran the multiplex PCR reads through MiXCR, one entry per CDR3 protein. The repertoire holds around 270,000 distinct CDR3 sequences, with roughly a fifth as singletons. This chain joins TRBV19 and TRBJ2-1, with a possible D match to TRBD2 (6 bases). Source material: blood. The sequence was obtained from a man aged 45 to 65 with Graves' ophthalmopathy. This CDR3 reads CASSRDFYNEQFF. The CDR3 DNA reads as TGTGCCAGTAGCCGGGACTTCTACAATGAGCAGTTCTTC.